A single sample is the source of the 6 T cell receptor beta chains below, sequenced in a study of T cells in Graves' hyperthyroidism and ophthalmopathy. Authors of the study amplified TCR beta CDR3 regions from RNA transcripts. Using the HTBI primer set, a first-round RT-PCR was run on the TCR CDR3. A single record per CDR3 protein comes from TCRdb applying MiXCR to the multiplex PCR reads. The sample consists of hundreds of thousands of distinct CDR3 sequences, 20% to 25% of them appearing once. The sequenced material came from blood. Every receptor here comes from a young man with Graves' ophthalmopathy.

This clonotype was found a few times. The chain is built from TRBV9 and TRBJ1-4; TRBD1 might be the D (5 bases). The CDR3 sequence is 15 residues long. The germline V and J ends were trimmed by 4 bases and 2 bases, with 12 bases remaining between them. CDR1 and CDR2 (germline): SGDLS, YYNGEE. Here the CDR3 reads CASSPTGRTNEKLFF. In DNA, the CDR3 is TGTGCCAGCAGCCCTACGGGGCGGACTAATGAAAAACTGTTTTTT.

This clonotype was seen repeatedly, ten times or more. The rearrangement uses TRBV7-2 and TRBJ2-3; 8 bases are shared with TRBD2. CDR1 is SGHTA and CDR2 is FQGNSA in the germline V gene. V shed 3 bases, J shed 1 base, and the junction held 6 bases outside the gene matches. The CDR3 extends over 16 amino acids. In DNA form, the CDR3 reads TGTGCCAGCAGCTTTTATCCGGGAGGGCGCACAGATACGCAGTATTTT. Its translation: CASSFYPGGRTDTQYF.

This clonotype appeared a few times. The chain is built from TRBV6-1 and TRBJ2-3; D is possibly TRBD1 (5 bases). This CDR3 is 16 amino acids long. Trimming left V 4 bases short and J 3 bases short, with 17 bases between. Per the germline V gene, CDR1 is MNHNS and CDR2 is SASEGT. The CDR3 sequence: CASSVPVGARTDTQYF. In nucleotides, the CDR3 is TGTGCCAGCAGTGTCCCGGTAGGGGCGAGAACAGATACGCAGTATTTT.

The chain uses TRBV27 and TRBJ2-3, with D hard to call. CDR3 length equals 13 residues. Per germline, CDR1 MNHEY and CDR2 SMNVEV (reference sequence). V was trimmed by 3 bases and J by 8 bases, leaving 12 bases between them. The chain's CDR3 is CASSFGFWGTQYF. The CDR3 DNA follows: TGTGCCAGCAGTTTCGGTTTCTGGGGTACGCAGTATTTT.

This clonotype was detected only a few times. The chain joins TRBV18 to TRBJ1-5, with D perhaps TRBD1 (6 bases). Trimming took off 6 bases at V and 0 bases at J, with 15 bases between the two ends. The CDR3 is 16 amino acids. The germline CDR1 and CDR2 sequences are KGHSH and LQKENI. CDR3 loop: CASSLARGDSNQPQHF. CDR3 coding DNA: TGTGCCAGCTCCCTCGCGAGGGGGGATAGCAATCAGCCCCAGCATTTT.

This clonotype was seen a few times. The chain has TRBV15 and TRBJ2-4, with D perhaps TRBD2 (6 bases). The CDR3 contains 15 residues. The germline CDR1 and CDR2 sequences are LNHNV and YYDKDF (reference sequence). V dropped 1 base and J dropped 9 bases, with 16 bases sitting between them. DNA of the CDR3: TGTGCCACCAGCAGAGGGTGGGACCCGGAGGGCATTCAGTACTTC. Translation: CATSRGWDPEGIQYF.